This T cell receptor beta chain appears in the sequencing data of a study of T cell repertoires in breast cancer. Turning to the study itself: Healthy controls: nine donors. Points from the study as a whole: Genuine antitumor clones may have been lost with singletons or partial tumor sampling. Possibly tumor-specific: approximately 17 TCR pairs in seven or more tumors, rare in control blood. Tumor-involved sentinel lymph nodes shared about fourfold more TCRs with matched tumors than tumor-free nodes (around 7.7% versus 2%).

An expanded emulsion RT-PCR with primers for all TCR V genes paired CD8+ T cell chains. With respect to this clonotype: The antigen remains unidentified. One end of the junction is discordant with germline, which a read error may explain.

Germline-derived CDR1 and CDR2 are LGHNA and YNFKEQ. CDR3 length equals 16 residues. Blocking oligonucleotides added to a second nested PCR suppressed unpaired genes. TCRdb redid the calling of the emulsion pairing reads with MiXCR, one entry per CDR3 protein. Seen here are some 120 distinct CDR3 sequences, around 30% observed once, and the top ten hold 95% to 98%. Sequencing was performed on CD8+ T cells. The genes are TRBV4-2 and TRBJ2-1; 10 positions match TRBD2. This clonotype was obtained from a pool of human donors with breast cancer or a healthy control (not recorded which). CDR3 sequence: CASGQLTSGLYNEQFF. Here the CDR3 DNA reads TGTGCCAGCGGCCAGCTGACTAGCGGGCTCTACAATGAGCAGTTCTTC.